This T cell receptor beta chain was identified during a study of metastatic and nonmetastatic thyroid tumors. Using MiXCR, TCRdb reanalyzed the PCR reads. Of under 35,000 clones in the sample, 15% to 20% were seen once. No patient had received any treatment before thyroid surgery. This TCR was sampled from a female donor with papillary thyroid cancer or a benign thyroid nodule (not recorded which). Some clones in this sample may be carry-over from other donors' samples. Sequenced input: blood.

The CDR3 sequence is CASSEPLDRGHEQYF. Here the CDR3 DNA reads TGTGCCAGCAGTGAACCTTTGGACAGGGGCCACGAGCAGTACTTC. V usage is TRBV6-1 and J usage is TRBJ2-7; 9 nucleotides align to TRBD1. Germline V gene sequence: CDR1 MNHNS, CDR2 SASEGT. Losses at the gene ends were 2 bases for V and 5 bases for J; bases not matched to a gene: 7. The CDR3 has 15 residues.